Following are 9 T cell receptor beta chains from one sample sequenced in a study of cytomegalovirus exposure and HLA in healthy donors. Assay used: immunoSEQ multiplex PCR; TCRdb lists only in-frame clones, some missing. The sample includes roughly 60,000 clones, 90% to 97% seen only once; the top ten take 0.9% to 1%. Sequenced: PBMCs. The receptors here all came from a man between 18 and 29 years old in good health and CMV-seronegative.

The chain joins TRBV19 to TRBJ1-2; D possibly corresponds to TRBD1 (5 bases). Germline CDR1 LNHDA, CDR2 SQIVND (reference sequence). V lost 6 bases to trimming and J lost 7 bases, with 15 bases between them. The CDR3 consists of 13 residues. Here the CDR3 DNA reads TGTGCCAGTAGCCAGGGTCGGGCGTTTGGCTACACCTTC. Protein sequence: CASSQGRAFGYTF. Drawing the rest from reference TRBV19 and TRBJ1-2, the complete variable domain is DGGITQSPKYLFRKEGQNVTLSCEQNLNHDAMYWYRQDPGQGLRLIYYSQIVNDFQKGDIAEGYSVSREKKESFPLTVTSAQKNPTAFYLCASSQGRAFGYTFGSGTRLTVV.

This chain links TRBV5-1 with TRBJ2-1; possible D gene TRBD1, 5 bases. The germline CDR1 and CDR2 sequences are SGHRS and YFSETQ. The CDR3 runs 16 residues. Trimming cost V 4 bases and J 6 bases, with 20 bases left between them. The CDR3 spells CASSIKDTPPLNEQFF. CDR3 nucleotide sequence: TGCGCCAGCAGCATCAAGGACACTCCCCCACTCAATGAGCAGTTCTTC.

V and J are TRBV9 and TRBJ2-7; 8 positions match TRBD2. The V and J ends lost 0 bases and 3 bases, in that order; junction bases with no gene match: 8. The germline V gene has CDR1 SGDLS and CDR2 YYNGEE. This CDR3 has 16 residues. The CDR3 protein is CASSVGLSGSFYEQYF. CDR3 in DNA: TGTGCCAGCAGCGTAGGCCTCAGCGGGAGTTTCTACGAGCAGTACTTC.

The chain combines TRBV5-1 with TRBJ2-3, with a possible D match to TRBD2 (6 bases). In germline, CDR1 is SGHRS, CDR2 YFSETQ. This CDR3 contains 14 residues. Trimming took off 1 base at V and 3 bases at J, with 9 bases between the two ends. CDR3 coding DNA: TGCGCCAGCAGCTTGATGCGGGGAACAGATACGCAGTATTTT. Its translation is CASSLMRGTDTQYF.

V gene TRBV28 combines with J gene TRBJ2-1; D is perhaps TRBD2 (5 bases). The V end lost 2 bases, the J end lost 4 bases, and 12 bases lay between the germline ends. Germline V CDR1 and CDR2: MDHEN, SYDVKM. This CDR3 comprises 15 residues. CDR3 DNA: TGTGCCAGCAGTTTAGGCGGGTGGGGATACAATGAGCAGTTCTTC. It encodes CASSLGGWGYNEQFF.

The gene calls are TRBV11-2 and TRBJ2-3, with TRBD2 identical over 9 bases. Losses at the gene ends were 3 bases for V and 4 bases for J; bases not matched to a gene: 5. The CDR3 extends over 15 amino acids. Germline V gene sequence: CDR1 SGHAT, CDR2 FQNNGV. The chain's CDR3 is CASSLISGSPDTQYF. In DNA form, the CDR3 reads TGTGCCAGCAGCTTGATTAGCGGGAGCCCAGATACGCAGTATTTT.

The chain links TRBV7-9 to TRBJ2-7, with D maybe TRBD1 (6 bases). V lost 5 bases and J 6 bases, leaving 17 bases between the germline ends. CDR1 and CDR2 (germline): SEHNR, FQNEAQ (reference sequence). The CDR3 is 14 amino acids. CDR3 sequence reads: CASSRQGLLFEQYF. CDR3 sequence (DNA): TGTGCCAGCAGCCGCCAGGGGTTACTGTTCGAGCAGTACTTC.

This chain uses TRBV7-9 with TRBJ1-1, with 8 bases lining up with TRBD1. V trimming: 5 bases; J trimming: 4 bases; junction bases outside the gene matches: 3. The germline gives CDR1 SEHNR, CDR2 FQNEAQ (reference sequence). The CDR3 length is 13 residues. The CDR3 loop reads CASSHTGGTEAFF. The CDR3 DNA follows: TGTGCCAGCAGCCATACAGGGGGCACTGAAGCTTTCTTT.

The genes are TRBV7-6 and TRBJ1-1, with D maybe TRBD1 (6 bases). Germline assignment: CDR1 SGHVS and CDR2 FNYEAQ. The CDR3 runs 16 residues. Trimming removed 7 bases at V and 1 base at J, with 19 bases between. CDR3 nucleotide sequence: TGTGCCAGCACCCTAGGGGCAGGGGACAAGAACACTGAAGCTTTCTTT. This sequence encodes CASTLGAGDKNTEAFF.